The sequence of this T cell receptor beta chain was determined in a study of cytomegalovirus exposure and HLA in healthy donors. Overall study: The study placed around 80% of its 398 genotyped donors in the Caucasian-associated ancestry cluster.

PCR employed 60 Vbeta and 13 Jbeta primers. Clones were sequenced by immunoSEQ multiplex PCR, and TCRdb holds only the in-frame ones, with some missing. The sample consists of 180,000 or so clones, more than 80% of them appearing once. This CDR3 is 13 amino acids long. Trimming took 0 bases from V and 6 from J, leaving 7 bases between them. Germline CDR1 and CDR2: SGDLS and YYNGEE. The sequence came from a woman between 18 and 30 years old in good health and CMV-seronegative. The chain combines TRBV9 with TRBJ2-1; a possible D gene is TRBD2 (5 bases). Sequencing was carried out using PBMCs. CDR3 DNA: TGTGCCAGCAGCGTAGCGGGGATCAATGAGCAGTTCTTC. Protein product: CASSVAGINEQFF.